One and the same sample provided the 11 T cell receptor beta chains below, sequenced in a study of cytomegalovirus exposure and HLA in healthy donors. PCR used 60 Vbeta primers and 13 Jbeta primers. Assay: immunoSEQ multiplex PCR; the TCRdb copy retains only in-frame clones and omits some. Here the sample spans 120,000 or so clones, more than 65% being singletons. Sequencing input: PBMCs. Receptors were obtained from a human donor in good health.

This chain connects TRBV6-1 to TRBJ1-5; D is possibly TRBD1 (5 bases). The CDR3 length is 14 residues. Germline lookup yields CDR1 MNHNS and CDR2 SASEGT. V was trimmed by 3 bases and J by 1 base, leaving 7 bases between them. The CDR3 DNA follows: TGTGCCAGCAGTGAGGGGGGAAGCAATCAGCCCCAGCATTTT. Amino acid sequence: CASSEGGSNQPQHF.

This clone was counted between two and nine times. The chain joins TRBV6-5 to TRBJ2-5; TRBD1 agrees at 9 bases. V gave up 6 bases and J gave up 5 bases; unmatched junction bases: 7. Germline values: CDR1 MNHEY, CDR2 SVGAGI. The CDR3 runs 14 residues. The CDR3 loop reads CASSRQGVRETQYF. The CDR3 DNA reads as TGTGCCAGCAGCCGACAGGGGGTAAGGGAGACCCAGTACTTC.

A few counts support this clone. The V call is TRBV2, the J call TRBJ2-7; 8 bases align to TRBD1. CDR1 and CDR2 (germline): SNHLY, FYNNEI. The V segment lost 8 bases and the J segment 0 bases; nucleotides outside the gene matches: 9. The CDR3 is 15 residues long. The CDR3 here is CASQRVGQVSYEQYF. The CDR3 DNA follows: TGTGCCAGCCAGAGAGTGGGACAGGTCTCCTACGAGCAGTACTTC.

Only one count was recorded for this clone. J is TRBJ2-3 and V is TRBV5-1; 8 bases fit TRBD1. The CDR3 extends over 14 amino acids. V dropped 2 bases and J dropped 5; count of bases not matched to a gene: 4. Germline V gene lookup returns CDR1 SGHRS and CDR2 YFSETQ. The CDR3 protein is CASSLQGDIDTQYF. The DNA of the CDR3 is TGCGCCAGCAGCTTACAGGGGGATATAGATACGCAGTATTTT.

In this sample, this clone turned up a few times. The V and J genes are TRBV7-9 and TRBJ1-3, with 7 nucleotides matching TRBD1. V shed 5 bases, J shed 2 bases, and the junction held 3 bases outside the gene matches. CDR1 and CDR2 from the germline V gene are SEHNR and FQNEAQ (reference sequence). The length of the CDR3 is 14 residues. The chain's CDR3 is CASSEDRAGNTIYF. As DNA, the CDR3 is TGTGCCAGCAGCGAAGACAGGGCTGGAAACACCATATATTTT.

CDR3 region: CASSPRTDNEQFF. As DNA, the CDR3 is TGTGCCAGTAGTCCCCGCACAGATAATGAGCAGTTCTTC. This sequence joins TRBV19 and TRBJ2-1; unclear D gene. The CDR3 consists of 13 residues. With 5 bases removed from V and 7 bases from J, the gap between germline ends came to 12 bases. Looked up from germline, CDR1 is LNHDA and CDR2 is SQIVND (reference sequence).

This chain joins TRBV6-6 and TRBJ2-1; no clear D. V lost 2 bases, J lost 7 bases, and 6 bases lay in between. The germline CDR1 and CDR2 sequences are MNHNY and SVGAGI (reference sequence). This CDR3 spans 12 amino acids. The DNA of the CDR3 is TGTGCCAGCAGTTACGTGCGAAATGAGCAGTTCTTC. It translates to CASSYVRNEQFF.

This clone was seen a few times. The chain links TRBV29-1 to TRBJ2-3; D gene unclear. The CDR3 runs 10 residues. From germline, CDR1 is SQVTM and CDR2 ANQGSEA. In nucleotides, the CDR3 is TGCAGTACTAAAGTAGATACGCAGTATTTT. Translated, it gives CSTKVDTQYF.

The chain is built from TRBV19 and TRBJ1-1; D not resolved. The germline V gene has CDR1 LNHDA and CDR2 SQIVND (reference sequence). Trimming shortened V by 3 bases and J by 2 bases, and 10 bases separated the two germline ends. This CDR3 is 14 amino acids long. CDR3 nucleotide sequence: TGTGCCAGTAGTATTTCACAGATCAACACTGAAGCTTTCTTT. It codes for CASSISQINTEAFF.

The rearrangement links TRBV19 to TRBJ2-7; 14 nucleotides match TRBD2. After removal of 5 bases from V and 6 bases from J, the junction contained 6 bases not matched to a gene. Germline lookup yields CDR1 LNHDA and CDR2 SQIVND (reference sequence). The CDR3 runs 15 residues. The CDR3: CASSPGLAGVAEQYF. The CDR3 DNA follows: TGTGCCAGTAGTCCGGGACTAGCGGGAGTCGCCGAGCAGTACTTC.

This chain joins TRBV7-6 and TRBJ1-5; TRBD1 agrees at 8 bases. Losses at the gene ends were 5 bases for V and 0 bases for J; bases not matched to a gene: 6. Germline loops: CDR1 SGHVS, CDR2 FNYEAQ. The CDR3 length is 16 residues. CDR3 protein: CASSPGTGISNQPQHF. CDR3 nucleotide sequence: TGTGCCAGCAGCCCGGGGACAGGCATTAGCAATCAGCCCCAGCATTTT. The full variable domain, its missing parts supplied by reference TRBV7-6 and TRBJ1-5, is GAGVSQSPRYKVTKRGQDVALRCDPISGHVSLYWYRQALGQGPEFLTYFNYEAQQDKSGLPNDRFSAERPEGSISTLTIQRTEQRDSAMYRCASSPGTGISNQPQHFGDGTRLSIL.